Presented here are 23 T cell receptor beta chains from one specimen sequenced in a study of vaccination effects on CD4 cells after COVID-19. The data were produced by immunoSEQ multiplex PCR, yet TCRdb's version contains in-frame clones alone and is incomplete. The table has 14,000 or so clones, around three quarters seen once. These receptors have no known antigen. Antigen-specific CD4+ T cells expanded by the ViraFEST assay with viral peptide pools were then sequenced. Having been cultured for less than 13 days, the cells underwent CD4+ T cell isolation. The person had PCR-confirmed SARS-CoV-2 infection between March and December 2020. Of the BNT162b2 and mRNA-1273 vaccines, participants received two doses of one or the other. This material consisted of CD4+ T cells from PBMCs cultured with HCoV-NL63 spike peptides, taken after COVID-19 vaccination. The receptors come from a human donor who had a prior SARS-CoV-2 infection.

This chain uses TRBV5-4 with TRBJ1-2, with a weak D call TRBD1 (5 bases). The CDR3 extends over 14 amino acids. The V end was cut by 0 bases, the J end by 4 bases, with 10 bases between. Germline CDR1 SGHNT, CDR2 YYREEE (reference sequence). This CDR3 is CASSLVGVLYGYTF. CDR3 nucleotide sequence: TGTGCCAGCAGCTTGGTAGGGGTACTCTATGGCTACACCTTC.

This chain links TRBV7-8 with TRBJ1-1; D not certain. This CDR3 has 18 residues. Germline lookup yields CDR1 SGHVS and CDR2 FQNEAQ. V was clipped by 3 bases and J by 1 base, with 21 bases between them. This chain's CDR3 is CASSFEVDLRVRNTEAFF. CDR3 coding DNA: TGTGCCAGCAGCTTCGAGGTTGATCTTCGAGTACGGAACACTGAAGCTTTCTTT.

The rearrangement links TRBV2 to TRBJ2-3; no definite D call. Looked up from germline, CDR1 is SNHLY and CDR2 is FYNNEI. Deletions cut 4 bases from V and 9 bases from J, with 11 bases between. The CDR3 contains 12 residues. The CDR3 is CASSAARLTQYF. The CDR3 DNA reads TGTGCCAGCAGTGCGGCCCGCCTCACGCAGTATTTT. The complete variable domain, with remaining parts taken from reference TRBV2 and TRBJ2-3, reads EPEVTQTPSHQVTQMGQEVILRCVPISNHLYFYWYRQILGQKVEFLVSFYNNEISEKSEIFDDQFSVERPDGSNFTLKIRSTKLEDSAMYFCASSAARLTQYFGPGTRLTVL.

This clone was recorded a few times. The chain uses TRBV9 and TRBJ2-7; 9 bases map to TRBD1. In germline, CDR1 is SGDLS, CDR2 YYNGEE. The CDR3 is made up of 15 amino acids. V trimming: 3 bases; J trimming: 4 bases; junction bases outside the gene matches: 8. In nucleotides, the CDR3 is TGTGCCAGCAGCGCATCCGGGACAGGGATTTACGAGCAGTACTTC. It codes for CASSASGTGIYEQYF. Complete variable domain (other parts from reference TRBV9 and TRBJ2-7): DSGVTQTPKHLITATGQRVTLRCSPRSGDLSVYWYQQSLDQGLQFLIQYYNGEERAKGNILERFSAQQFPDLHSELNLSSLELGDSALYFCASSASGTGIYEQYFGPGTRLTVT.

This chain uses TRBV3-1 (or the pseudogene TRBV3-2) with TRBJ1-2; D remains unclear. The ends were cut back, 0 bases at V and 8 bases at J, with 7 bases in the middle. This CDR3 region has 12 residues. Germline V CDR1 and CDR2: LGHDT, YNNKEL (reference sequence). DNA of the CDR3: TGTGCCAGCAGCCAAGACGGTTCCGGCTACACCTTC. This sequence encodes CASSQDGSGYTF.

CDR3 residues: CASLETSGEEDTGELFF. The DNA of the CDR3 is TGTGCCAGCCTAGAGACTAGCGGGGAGGAAGACACCGGGGAGCTGTTTTTT. The chain has TRBV2 and TRBJ2-2, with 11 bases matching TRBD2. V lost 8 bases, J lost 3 bases, and 11 bases stayed unmatched. The CDR3 has 17 amino acids. Germline CDR1 and CDR2: SNHLY and FYNNEI.

This chain connects TRBV11-3 to TRBJ2-5; 8 bases are a match to TRBD2. This CDR3 contains 13 residues. The V gene's germline CDR1 is SGHNT and CDR2 YENEEA. The V and J ends lost 5 bases and 4 bases, in that order; junction bases with no gene match: 3. CDR3 coding DNA: TGTGCCAGCAGCCGGGCGGGGGGAGAGACCCAGTACTTC. Protein product: CASSRAGGETQYF.

The CDR3 spells CASSLLAAANYGYTF. DNA of the CDR3: TGCGCCAGCAGCTTGCTGGCGGCAGCTAACTATGGCTACACCTTC. The rearrangement uses TRBV5-1 and TRBJ1-2, with D hard to call. The CDR3 spans 15 residues. The V end was cut by 1 base, the J end by 0 bases, with 10 bases between. From germline, CDR1 is SGHRS and CDR2 YFSETQ. Drawing the rest from reference TRBV5-1 and TRBJ1-2, the complete variable domain is KAGVTQTPRYLIKTRGQQVTLSCSPISGHRSVSWYQQTPGQGLQFLFEYFSETQRNKGNFPGRFSGRQFSNSRSEMNVSTLELGDSALYLCASSLLAAANYGYTFGSGTRLTVV.

This sequence joins TRBV2 and TRBJ2-7; 12 nucleotides align to TRBD2. CDR1 is SNHLY, CDR2 FYNNEI, per germline. The CDR3 is made up of 15 amino acids. Trimming at V came to 6 bases and at J to 2 bases, leaving 5 bases not matched to a gene. The CDR3 DNA reads as TGTGCCAGCAGGCAAGCTAGCGGGGGGGCCTACGAGCAGTACTTC. It is translated as CASRQASGGAYEQYF.

On this clone: Germline is not matched at one junction end, which may reflect a read error. The V call is TRBV7-7, the J call TRBJ1-1; no firm D call. CDR1 is SSHAT and CDR2 is FNYEAQ in the germline V gene (reference sequence). There are 13 residues in the CDR3. This CDR3 reads CASSSSLWTEAFF. CDR3 sequence (DNA): TGTGCTAGCAGCTCATCTCTATGGACTGAAGCTTTCTTT.

In this sample, this clone turned up once. The chain recombines TRBV2 with TRBJ2-5, with 7 positions matching TRBD1. J lost 2 bases, V lost 10 bases, and 4 bases had no gene match. CDR1 is SNHLY, CDR2 FYNNEI, per germline. The CDR3 runs 12 residues. In DNA, the CDR3 is TGTGCCACGAGGGACAGACAAGAGACCCAGTACTTC. Its protein is CATRDRQETQYF.

The V and J genes are TRBV3-1 (or the pseudogene TRBV3-2) and TRBJ1-2; 7 bases line up with TRBD1. V lost 4 bases to trimming and J lost 7 bases; unmatched junction nucleotides: 3. The CDR3 totals 12 residues. Germline lookup yields CDR1 LGHDT and CDR2 YNNKEL (reference sequence). CDR3 in DNA: TGTGCCAGCAGCCTCCGACAGGGTGGCTACACCTTC. Protein product: CASSLRQGGYTF.

The chain joins TRBV5-4 to TRBJ1-2, with TRBD1 matching over 10 bases. The CDR3 has 16 amino acids. V was clipped by 6 bases and J by 6 bases; unmatched bases: 14. Germline CDR1 reads SGHNT; CDR2 reads YYREEE (reference sequence). CDR3 in amino acids: CASNNRETGGADGYTF. In DNA form, the CDR3 reads TGTGCCAGCAACAACCGAGAGACAGGGGGCGCAGATGGCTACACCTTC.

This clone was seen more than once but under ten times. This chain joins TRBV5-4 and TRBJ2-5; D ambiguous. The length of the CDR3 is 15 residues. Germline V gene sequence: CDR1 SGHNT, CDR2 YYREEE (reference sequence). V was cut by 2 bases and J by 5 bases, with 16 bases left in between. This CDR3 is CASSFGIVVEETQYF. DNA for the CDR3: TGTGCCAGCAGCTTTGGTATCGTAGTCGAGGAGACCCAGTACTTC. Supplemented by reference TRBV5-4 and TRBJ2-5, the full variable domain reads ETGVTQSPTHLIKTRGQQVTLRCSSQSGHNTVSWYQQALGQGPQFIFQYYREEENGRGNFPPRFSGLQFPNYSSELNVNALELDDSALYLCASSFGIVVEETQYFGPGTRLLVL.

The chain is built from TRBV19 and TRBJ2-5, with 8 bases fitting TRBD2. CDR1 is LNHDA, CDR2 SQIVND, per germline (reference sequence). Trimming at V came to 4 bases and at J to 7 bases, leaving 5 bases not matched to a gene. The CDR3 covers 13 residues. CDR3 coding DNA: TGTGCCAGTAGTACCACACGGGGGGGGACCCAGTACTTC. It is translated as CASSTTRGGTQYF.

CDR3 nucleotide sequence: TGCGCCAGCAGCTTGCGGCCGTACGAGCAGTACTTC. Translation gives CASSLRPYEQYF. This sequence joins TRBV5-1 and TRBJ2-7, with D hard to call. V lost 1 base and J lost 4, with 6 bases in between. CDR3 length equals 12 residues. Germline V gives CDR1 SGHRS, CDR2 YFSETQ.

The V and J genes are TRBV5-1 and TRBJ1-5, with a possible D match to TRBD1 (5 bases). The CDR3 loop spans 15 amino acids. The V and J ends lost 4 bases and 0 bases respectively, with 11 bases between them. Germline V gives CDR1 SGHRS, CDR2 YFSETQ. In DNA, the CDR3 is TGCGCCAGCAGCCCGGGGCAGTATAGCAATCAGCCCCAGCATTTT. Protein product: CASSPGQYSNQPQHF.

J is TRBJ2-2 and V is TRBV6-5, with 8 bases that match TRBD2. This CDR3 spans 15 amino acids. V was clipped by 7 bases and J by 4 bases; unmatched bases: 8. Germline CDR1 is MNHEY and CDR2 is SVGAGI. The CDR3: CASMRREGGTGELFF. CDR3 sequence (DNA): TGTGCCAGCATGAGACGGGAGGGTGGCACCGGGGAGCTGTTTTTT.

The CDR3 bases are TGTGCCAGCAGCGAGGGACAGGGGGCGGACACCATATATTTT. It translates to CASSEGQGADTIYF. The rearrangement joins TRBV9 to TRBJ1-3; TRBD1 matches 12 bases. Germline V gives CDR1 SGDLS, CDR2 YYNGEE. The CDR3 sequence is 14 residues long. V gave up 3 bases and J gave up 8 bases; unmatched junction bases: 3.

The V and J genes are TRBV3-1 (or the pseudogene TRBV3-2) and TRBJ1-5, with no clear D. Per the germline V gene, CDR1 is LGHDT and CDR2 is YNNKEL (reference sequence). The CDR3 contains 14 residues. Trimming removed 0 bases from V and 3 bases from J, with 6 bases in between. Here the CDR3 DNA reads TGTGCCAGCAGCCAAGACAGGCACAATCAGCCCCAGCATTTT. It specifies CASSQDRHNQPQHF.

The V gene is TRBV7-2, the J gene TRBJ1-3; unclear D gene. The ends were cut back, 3 bases at V and 4 bases at J, with 13 bases in the middle. The CDR3 is 15 residues long. Germline V CDR1 and CDR2: SGHTA, FQGNSA. The CDR3 loop reads CASSFYPPRGNTIYF. In DNA, the CDR3 is TGTGCCAGCAGCTTTTACCCACCCAGGGGAAACACCATATATTTT.

The chain uses TRBV25-1 and TRBJ1-4; no clear D. The V end was cut by 8 bases, the J end by 8 bases, with 21 bases between. CDR1 and CDR2 from the germline V gene are MGHDK and SYGVNS. The length of the CDR3 is 15 residues. As DNA, the CDR3 is TGTGCCAGCTGTTCGGGCGGAGCGGGTGGGGAAAAACTGTTTTTT. Residues: CASCSGGAGGEKLFF. The complete variable domain, with remaining parts taken from reference TRBV25-1 and TRBJ1-4, reads EADIYQTPRYLVIGTGKKITLECSQTMGHDKMYWYQQDPGMELHLIHYSYGVNSTEKGDLSSESTVSRIRTEHFPLTLESARPSHTSQYLCASCSGGAGGEKLFFGSGTQLSVL.

The chain joins TRBV18 to TRBJ2-7, with TRBD1 matching 7 bases. The CDR3 totals 14 residues. Germline CDR1 is KGHSH and CDR2 is LQKENI. Germline trimming cut 6 bases from V and 6 bases from J; bases unmatched to any gene: 11. The CDR3: CASSSGTEPFEQYF. CDR3 DNA: TGTGCCAGCTCTTCCGGGACAGAGCCTTTCGAGCAGTACTTC.